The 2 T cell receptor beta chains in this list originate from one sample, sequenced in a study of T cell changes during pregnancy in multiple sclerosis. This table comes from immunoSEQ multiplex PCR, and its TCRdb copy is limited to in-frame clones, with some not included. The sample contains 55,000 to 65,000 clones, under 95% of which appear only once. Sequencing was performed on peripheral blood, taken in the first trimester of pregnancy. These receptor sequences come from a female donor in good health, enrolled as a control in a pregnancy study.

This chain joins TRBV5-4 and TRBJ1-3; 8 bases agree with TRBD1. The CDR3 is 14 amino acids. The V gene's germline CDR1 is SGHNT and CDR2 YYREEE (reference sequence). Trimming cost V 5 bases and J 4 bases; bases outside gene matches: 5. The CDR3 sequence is CASSSGGAGNTIYF. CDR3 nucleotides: TGTGCCAGCAGTTCAGGGGGCGCCGGAAACACCATATATTTT.

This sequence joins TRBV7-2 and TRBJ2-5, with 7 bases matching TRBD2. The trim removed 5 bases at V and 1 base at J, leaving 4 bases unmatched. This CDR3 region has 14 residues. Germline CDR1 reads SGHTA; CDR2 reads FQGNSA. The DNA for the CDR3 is TGTGCCAGCAGCCTAGGACTAGGCCAAGAGACCCAGTACTTC. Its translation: CASSLGLGQETQYF.